This T cell receptor (beta chain) was sequenced in a study of blood T cell repertoires in COVID-19. Study as a whole: The origin of the acute and convalescent COVID-19 samples was the United States, Italy and Spain.

Germline trimming cut 6 bases from V and 2 bases from J; bases unmatched to any gene: 11. There are 17 residues in the CDR3. The germline V gene has CDR1 KGHSH and CDR2 LQKENI. Repertoires were generated with immunoSEQ multiplex PCR, while TCRdb's copy carries only in-frame clones and drops some. The sample shows 59,000 or so clones, approximately 87% of them seen only once. The chain couples TRBV18 to TRBJ1-3; TRBD1 aligns across 9 bases. The TCR was taken from a human donor in a cohort sampled during active COVID-19. Sequences were obtained from peripheral blood. CDR3 region: CASSRATGGAPGNTIYF. CDR3 DNA sequence: TGTGCCAGCTCTCGCGCCACAGGGGGCGCCCCTGGAAACACCATATATTTT.